This T cell receptor beta chain is drawn from a study of human T cells and chemical hapten exposure (dated by TCRdb to about 2021). Notes on the research overall: For sensitization, 2% DPC in acetone was applied to a roughly 2 cm by roughly 2 cm area of upper inner arm skin. Weekly therapeutic DPC doses were additionally applied to the scalp of patients throughout the roughly 23-week study period. Patch testing on the upper back used Finn chambers containing 0.01% DPC, with scoring done after 6 days according to International Contact Dermatitis Research Group standards. Most of the patients in the cohort were female, and the cohort covered alopecia areata with under or over 50% scalp involvement, alopecia totalis and alopecia universalis. The libraries were sequenced as a pool, and the TCR yield per sample differed mostly because of small variations in library volumes within the pool. This study followed changes in the peripheral blood TCR repertoire in vivo during primary and secondary sensitization of alopecia patients to the hapten diphenylcyclopropenone (DPC). Blood samples were taken from patients before sensitization (week 0) and at 2, 6 and about 24 weeks after DPC sensitization. Under 30 alopecia patients gave blood for TCR sequencing at one to four time points (pre-sensitization, 2, 6 and 24 weeks). Broad study findings and their caveats: Patch test score was positively correlated with the number of PT1 expanded TCRs, with significance at thresholds 8, 16 and 32 but not at 4. All patients had alopecia, a presumed autoimmune disease, so their immune response might differ from that of healthy individuals. After repeated subsampling, changes were observed in the strength of the expansion versus patch-test correlation and in the threshold at which the correlation became significant. Compared with pre-sensitization or healthy control sets, expanded TCRs formed significantly more large CDR3 similarity clusters, which is consistent with antigen-driven responses. DPC sensitization did not change how many TCRs were above 1 in 1000 frequency, and no evidence was found of alterations in global repertoire structure.

This clonotype came up many times. This clone's antigen is unknown. Per-base quality was not reported, and no clone a single base away is much larger than it. The time point label corresponds to: patch test 1, 2 weeks after DPC sensitization. This sample's treatment or condition label indicates: therapeutic diphenylcyclopropenone sensitization with weekly scalp DPC. At each patch-test visit, blood was drawn before the patch test was applied. Patients were eligible if aged 18 to 70, diagnosed with alopecia and judged suitable for DPC therapy, and pregnant patients were excluded. Total RNA was extracted from unfractionated whole blood that had been collected in Tempus Blood RNA tubes. The library was generated by RACE. Sequencing relied on a NextSeq 500. During library preparation, unique molecular identifiers were attached to individual cDNA molecules so that TCRs could be counted quantitatively and reproducibly. From each blood RNA sample, both TCR alpha and TCR beta chains were sequenced. In the paper's pipeline: The median number of TCRs per sample was some 100,000, ranging from about 20,000 to 750,000. The Decombinator software suite was used to annotate V, J and CDR3 in the TCR reads. To make PS versus PT1 abundance plots, every sample was subsampled to the same number of TCRs (28,000). TCRs were defined as expanded if absent before sensitization and observed at least eight times at the 2-week time point. TCRdb took the public reads, trimmed them with fastp at Q25, ran MiXCR for clone calling and kept in-frame beta chains. Every distinct CDR3 protein forms one entry, paired with its most common genes and DNA. The V and J calls come from TCRdb's annotation, not from the publication. This sample is represented by 150,000 to 200,000 distinct CDR3 sequences; around 13% of them were singletons. The ten largest clonotypes hold less than 2% of the sample.

This sequence originates from a young woman with alopecia areata. Some clones in this sample may be carry-over from other donors' samples. The sequenced sample was whole blood, obtained in connection with sensitization to the hapten diphenylcyclopropenone (DPC).

The sequenced DNA: TGTGCCAGCACTACGGGGTACAGAGAAGCTTTCTTT. Its protein product is CASTTGYREAFF. This receptor chain uses TRBV2 and TRBJ1-1, with no confidently assigned D gene. The CDR3 numbers 12 residues from cysteine through phenylalanine. Kept here is only the CDR3 DNA, which spans 36 bases and is read in frame from base 1. Via the germline V gene, CDR1 is SNHLY and CDR2 FYNNEI. The trim is 7 bases for V and 8 bases for J, with a gap of 14 bases between the germline ends.